These 29 T cell receptor beta chains came from one sample sequenced in a study of control samples from healthy donors and cancer patients. The protocol was immunoSEQ multiplex PCR, while the TCRdb copy is restricted to in-frame clones and leaves out a portion. The data show 120,000 to 150,000 clones, around 85% seen once. Sequences were obtained from blood. Source of these receptors: a woman in her twenties or thirties in good health.

V is TRBV29-1 and J is TRBJ2-6; 8 bases are a match to TRBD1. Germline V gene data show CDR1 as SQVTM and CDR2 as ANQGSEA. With V trimmed by 6 bases and J by 12 bases, 4 bases remained unmatched. CDR3 length: 11 amino acids. This CDR3 reads CSVRTGSVLTF. CDR3 DNA sequence: TGCAGCGTACGGACAGGGAGCGTCCTGACTTTC.

The gene calls are TRBV29-1 and TRBJ1-4, with D unclear. V was cut by 4 bases and J by 6 bases, with 6 bases left in between. Germline CDR1 reads SQVTM; CDR2 reads ANQGSEA. The CDR3 is 11 residues long. For the CDR3, the DNA is TGCAGCGTTGCAGGAGATGAAAAACTGTTTTTT. Translating gives CSVAGDEKLFF.

V and J are TRBV6-1 and TRBJ1-5, with TRBD1 matching 7 bases. The length of the CDR3 is 16 residues. Germline values: CDR1 MNHNS, CDR2 SASEGT. With 2 bases clipped from V and 3 bases from J, the junction kept 7 bases outside the gene matches. DNA of the CDR3: TGTGCCAGCAGTGAATTGGGAGGACAGGTCAATCAGCCCCAGCATTTT. Its protein product is CASSELGGQVNQPQHF.

The chain employs TRBV6-1 and TRBJ2-4; 8 nucleotides line up with TRBD1. The germline V gene encodes CDR1 MNHNS and CDR2 SASEGT. V trimming: 4 bases; J trimming: 1 base; junction bases outside the gene matches: 9. This CDR3 contains 17 residues. The CDR3 sequence: CASSGRTGRVAKNIQYF. The CDR3 DNA reads TGTGCCAGCAGTGGCCGGACAGGGCGGGTGGCCAAAAACATTCAGTACTTC.

The chain combines TRBV19 with TRBJ2-1, with D perhaps assigned TRBD1 or TRBD2 (5 bases each). The germline gives CDR1 LNHDA, CDR2 SQIVND (reference sequence). This CDR3 spans 12 amino acids. Trimming stripped 3 bases from V and 9 bases from J, with 9 bases between. CDR3 loop: CASSIWDGEQFF. In DNA, the CDR3 is TGTGCCAGTAGTATTTGGGACGGTGAGCAGTTCTTC.

The V call is TRBV21-1, the J call TRBJ1-5. TRBV21-1 is labeled a pseudogene. This CDR3 is 16 amino acids long. The CDR3 DNA reads as TGTGCCAGCCCTGATGGGACCCGGGCAGATGCTCAGCCCCAGCATTTT. Its protein is CASPDGTRADAQPQHF.

This sequence joins TRBV3-1 (or the pseudogene TRBV3-2) and TRBJ2-2; 8 positions agree with TRBD2. With V trimmed by 0 bases and J by 4 bases, 7 bases remained unmatched. The CDR3 covers 17 residues. Germline V gives CDR1 LGHDT, CDR2 YNNKEL (reference sequence). The DNA for the CDR3 is TGTGCCAGCAGCCAAGAAGTCGGGAGGGGTGTCACCGGGGAGCTGTTTTTT. This codes for CASSQEVGRGVTGELFF.

This CDR3 reads CASSEASSGGRSYEQYF. The DNA of the CDR3 is TGTGCCAGCAGTGAAGCGTCCTCTGGGGGCAGATCCTACGAGCAGTACTTC. The chain carries TRBV6-1 and TRBJ2-7; TRBD1 might be the D (6 bases). The CDR3 length is 17 residues. Germline CDR1 MNHNS, CDR2 SASEGT. Between the trimmed V and J ends, which lost 0 bases and 1 base, there was a span of 16 bases.

V and J are TRBV7-9 and TRBJ2-5, with 12 nucleotides matching TRBD2. CDR1 SEHNR and CDR2 FQNEAQ come from the germline V gene (reference sequence). The length of the CDR3 is 17 residues. Unmatched junction bases numbered 10, after V lost 5 bases and J lost 3 bases. CDR3 region: CASSPRPGLAGEETQYF. The CDR3 DNA follows: TGTGCCAGCAGCCCGAGGCCGGGACTAGCGGGCGAAGAGACCCAGTACTTC.

This clone showed up just once. The chain recombines TRBV29-1 with TRBJ2-7; 10 bases map to TRBD1. This CDR3 has 13 residues. J lost 4 bases, V lost 3 bases, and 3 bases had no gene match. CDR1 and CDR2 (germline): SQVTM, ANQGSEA. CDR3 sequence: CSVDAGQGYEQYF. DNA for the CDR3: TGCAGCGTTGATGCGGGACAGGGGTACGAGCAGTACTTC.

The V and J genes are TRBV6-5 and TRBJ2-7, with 7 nucleotides matching TRBD2. V lost 7 bases, J lost 6 bases, and 12 bases stayed unmatched. The germline V gene has CDR1 MNHEY and CDR2 SVGAGI. CDR3 length: 14 amino acids. CDR3 bases: TGTGCCAGCACCTACGGGGATGAGCGGGGCGAGCAGTACTTC. Its translation is CASTYGDERGEQYF.

The chain has TRBV6-5 and TRBJ1-5; D unresolved. Trimming cost V 6 bases and J 0 bases, with 6 bases left between them. Per germline, CDR1 MNHEY and CDR2 SVGAGI. The CDR3 spans 13 residues. This chain's CDR3 is CASRGNSNQPQHF. The CDR3 coding sequence is TGTGCCAGCAGAGGAAATAGCAATCAGCCCCAGCATTTT.

The rearrangement links TRBV7-3 to TRBJ2-1; weak D call: TRBD1 (6 bases). The CDR3 spans 14 residues. The germline V and J ends were trimmed by 3 bases and 7 bases, with 13 bases remaining between them. Germline V gives CDR1 SGHTA, CDR2 FQGTGA. CDR3 protein: CASSFPPQGNEQFF. DNA for the CDR3: TGTGCCAGCAGCTTCCCGCCACAGGGTAATGAGCAGTTCTTC.

The CDR3 coding sequence is TGTGCCAGCAGCATAATGGCGGGGGGTGCAGATACGCAGTATTTT. Translated: CASSIMAGGADTQYF. This chain connects TRBV28 to TRBJ2-3, with 8 bases aligning to TRBD2. This CDR3 has 15 residues. V was clipped by 6 bases and J by 4 bases; unmatched bases: 9. Germline V lookup: CDR1 MDHEN, CDR2 SYDVKM.

The rearrangement uses TRBV9 and TRBJ2-7; TRBD2 might be the D (5 bases). Looked up from germline, CDR1 is SGDLS and CDR2 is YYNGEE. Trimming left V 0 bases short and J 0 bases short, with 13 bases between. CDR3 length equals 16 residues. CDR3 DNA sequence: TGTGCCAGCAGCGTAGATATGGGAGAAACCTCCTACGAGCAGTACTTC. Translation: CASSVDMGETSYEQYF.

CDR3 bases: TGTGCTAGCGGGCGGAACACTGAAGCTTTCTTT. Amino acids: CASGRNTEAFF. The chain carries TRBV7-7 and TRBJ1-1; no reliable D call. Germline V gives CDR1 SSHAT, CDR2 FNYEAQ (reference sequence). CDR3 length: 11 residues.

The chain is built from TRBV5-1 and TRBJ2-1, with D uncertain. The CDR3 consists of 16 residues. V shed 3 bases and J shed 0 bases, with 13 bases lying between them. CDR1 SGHRS and CDR2 YFSETQ come from the germline V gene. This CDR3 reads CASSSLAGNSYNEQFF. The CDR3 bases are TGCGCCAGCAGCTCTCTTGCTGGGAACTCCTACAATGAGCAGTTCTTC.

The V gene is TRBV7-2, the J gene TRBJ2-3, with D maybe TRBD2 (5 bases). The CDR3 runs 14 residues. V was clipped by 2 bases and J by 4 bases, with 10 bases between them. Germline V lookup: CDR1 SGHTA, CDR2 FQGNSA. In nucleotides, the CDR3 is TGTGCCAGCAGCTTACTAGCAAGTGCAGATACGCAGTATTTT. Its translation is CASSLLASADTQYF. Drawing the rest from reference TRBV7-2 and TRBJ2-3, the complete variable domain is GAGVSQSPSNKVTEKGKDVELRCDPISGHTALYWYRQSLGQGLEFLIYFQGNSAPDKSGLPSDRFSAERTGGSVSTLTIQRTQQEDSAVYLCASSLLASADTQYFGPGTRLTVL.

V is TRBV13 and J is TRBJ2-1; D remains unclear. V was cut by 2 bases and J by 10 bases, with 12 bases left in between. Per germline, CDR1 PRHDT and CDR2 FYEKMQ (reference sequence). CDR3 length equals 13 residues. The CDR3 coding sequence is TGTGCCAGCAGCTTACGTGTAACCCGGGAGCAGTTCTTC. Translated, it gives CASSLRVTREQFF.

CDR3 DNA: TGCGCCAGCAGTGAGACAGGGGGTGAGGGTCAGCCCCAGCATTTT. Protein: CASSETGGEGQPQHF. The genes are TRBV5-1 and TRBJ1-5, with TRBD1 matching 9 bases. The J segment lost 6 bases and the V segment lost 5 bases, leaving 9 bases of the junction unmatched. The CDR3 contains 15 residues. In germline, CDR1 is SGHRS, CDR2 YFSETQ.

The chain links TRBV6-1 to TRBJ2-7; the D is unclear. CDR3 length equals 14 residues. Per germline, CDR1 MNHNS and CDR2 SASEGT. V lost 2 bases, J lost 6 bases, and 14 bases lay in between. For the CDR3, the DNA is TGTGCCAGCAGTGAAAACTGGGCCCTAGTCGAGCAGTACTTC. Translated, it gives CASSENWALVEQYF.

The chain joins TRBV19 to TRBJ2-3, with TRBD1 identical over 7 bases. Germline-derived CDR1 and CDR2 are LNHDA and SQIVND (reference sequence). V trimming: 3 bases; J trimming: 6 bases; junction bases outside the gene matches: 12. The CDR3 totals 16 residues. CDR3 sequence reads: CASSITGRGLGDTQYF. The CDR3, as DNA: TGTGCCAGTAGTATTACGGGTAGGGGGCTCGGGGATACGCAGTATTTT. Complete variable domain (other parts from reference TRBV19 and TRBJ2-3): DGGITQSPKYLFRKEGQNVTLSCEQNLNHDAMYWYRQDPGQGLRLIYYSQIVNDFQKGDIAEGYSVSREKKESFPLTVTSAQKNPTAFYLCASSITGRGLGDTQYFGPGTRLTVL.

This clone was found once. This rearrangement joins TRBV4-2 to TRBJ2-3; 13 bases match TRBD2. The CDR3 is 17 residues long. CDR1 is LGHNA, CDR2 YNFKEQ, per germline. V was pared by 3 bases and J by 0 bases, with 3 bases of the junction left unmatched. Written as DNA, the CDR3 is TGTGCCAGCAGCCAGGGGACTAGCGGGGTTAGCACAGATACGCAGTATTTT. This codes for CASSQGTSGVSTDTQYF.

The chain couples TRBV6-5 to TRBJ1-5, with D hard to call. The CDR3 covers 16 residues. The V gene's germline CDR1 is MNHEY and CDR2 SVGAGI. The germline V and J ends were trimmed by 0 bases and 2 bases, with 11 bases remaining between them. The CDR3 coding sequence is TGTGCCAGCAGTTACTCGCGGGGTGTAGGCAATCAGCCCCAGCATTTT. Translating it yields CASSYSRGVGNQPQHF.

The chain carries TRBV5-5 and TRBJ1-6; D not certain. The CDR3 runs to 15 residues. Germline V CDR1 and CDR2: SGHKS, YYEKEE (reference sequence). With 1 base removed from V and 8 bases from J, the gap between germline ends came to 13 bases. The CDR3 coding sequence is TGTGCCAGCAGCTTGTCACCCCGGGCGGATTCACCCCTCCACTTT. It yields the protein CASSLSPRADSPLHF.

Points on this clone: Other DNA sequences within the sample encode an identical CDR3. This chain uses TRBV2 with TRBJ2-7; D is unresolved. Between the trimmed V and J ends, which lost 4 bases and 3 bases, there was a span of 7 bases. Germline V CDR1 and CDR2: SNHLY, FYNNEI. The CDR3 is 12 residues long. CDR3 residues: CASSGLSYEQYF. The CDR3 nucleotides are TGTGCCAGCAGTGGTTTGAGCTACGAGCAGTACTTC.

This sequence joins TRBV28 and TRBJ1-3; D is perhaps TRBD1 (5 bases). The CDR3 is made up of 15 amino acids. Per germline, CDR1 MDHEN and CDR2 SYDVKM. The V gene lost 3 bases and the J gene lost 4 bases, with 13 bases spanning the gap. The CDR3 is CASSLGRVNGNTIYF. The DNA of the CDR3 is TGTGCCAGCAGTTTGGGCAGGGTAAACGGAAACACCATATATTTT. The full variable domain, in which reference TRBV28 and TRBJ1-3 provide the parts outside the CDR3, is DVKVTQSSRYLVKRTGEKVFLECVQDMDHENMFWYRQDPGLGLRLIYFSYDVKMKEKGDIPEGYSVSREKKERFSLILESASTNQTSMYLCASSLGRVNGNTIYFGEGSWLTVV.

This chain links TRBV19 with TRBJ1-5; the D gene is possibly TRBD1 (5 bases). The germline V gene encodes CDR1 LNHDA and CDR2 SQIVND (reference sequence). The CDR3 totals 15 residues. V shed 2 bases and J shed 5 bases, with 13 bases lying between them. This chain's CDR3 is CASSIWAGWDQPQHF. Written as DNA, the CDR3 is TGTGCCAGTAGTATATGGGCAGGGTGGGATCAGCCCCAGCATTTT.

The chain employs TRBV10-2 and TRBJ2-2; 8 nucleotides match TRBD2. J was trimmed by 4 bases and V by 3 bases; bases with no gene match: 16. In germline, CDR1 is WSHSY, CDR2 SAAADI. This CDR3 is built from 19 residues. As DNA, the CDR3 is TGCGCCAGCAGTGACATAGGCAGCGGGAGCTCTTGGAGCACCGGGGAGCTGTTTTTT. Amino acids: CASSDIGSGSSWSTGELFF.